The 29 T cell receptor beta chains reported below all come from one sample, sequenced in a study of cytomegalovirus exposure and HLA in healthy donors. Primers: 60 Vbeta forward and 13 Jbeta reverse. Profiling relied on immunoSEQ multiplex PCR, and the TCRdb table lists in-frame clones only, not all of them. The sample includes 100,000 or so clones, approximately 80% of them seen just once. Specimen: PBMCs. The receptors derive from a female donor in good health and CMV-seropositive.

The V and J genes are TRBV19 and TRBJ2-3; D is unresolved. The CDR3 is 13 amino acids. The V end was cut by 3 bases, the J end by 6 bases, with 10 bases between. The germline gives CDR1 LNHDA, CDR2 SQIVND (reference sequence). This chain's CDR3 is CASSILPSDTQYF. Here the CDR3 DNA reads TGTGCCAGTAGTATTCTACCTAGTGATACGCAGTATTTT.

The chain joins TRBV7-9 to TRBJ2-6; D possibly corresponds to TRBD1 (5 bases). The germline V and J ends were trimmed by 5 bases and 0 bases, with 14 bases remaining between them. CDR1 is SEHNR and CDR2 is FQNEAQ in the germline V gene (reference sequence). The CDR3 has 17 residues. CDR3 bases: TGTGCCAGCAGCACACAGACAGCCAGCTCTGGGGCCAACGTCCTGACTTTC. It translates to CASSTQTASSGANVLTF.

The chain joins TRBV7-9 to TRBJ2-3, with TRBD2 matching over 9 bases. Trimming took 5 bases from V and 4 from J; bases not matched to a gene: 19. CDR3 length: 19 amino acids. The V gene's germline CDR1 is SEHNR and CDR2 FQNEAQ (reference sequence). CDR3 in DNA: TGTGCCAGCAGCCAGTTGGGCGGACGGATAGCGGGAGTACCAGATACGCAGTATTTT. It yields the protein CASSQLGGRIAGVPDTQYF.

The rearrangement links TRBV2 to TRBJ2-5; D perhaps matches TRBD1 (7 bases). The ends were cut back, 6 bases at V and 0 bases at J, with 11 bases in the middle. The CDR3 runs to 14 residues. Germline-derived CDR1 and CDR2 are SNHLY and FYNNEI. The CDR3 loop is CASRTGDYQETQYF. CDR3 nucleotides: TGTGCCAGCAGAACAGGGGACTACCAAGAGACCCAGTACTTC.

The CDR3 region is CASSSGQGSHEQYF. CDR3 DNA: TGCGCCAGCAGCTCGGGACAGGGGAGCCACGAGCAGTACTTC. This chain connects TRBV5-1 to TRBJ2-7; 10 positions match TRBD1. The germline V gene encodes CDR1 SGHRS and CDR2 YFSETQ. V was clipped by 3 bases and J by 5 bases; unmatched bases: 5. The CDR3 runs 14 residues.

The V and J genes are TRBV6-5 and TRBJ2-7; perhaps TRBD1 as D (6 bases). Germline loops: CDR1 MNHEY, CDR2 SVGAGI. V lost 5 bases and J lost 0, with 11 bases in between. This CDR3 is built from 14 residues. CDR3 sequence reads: CASSPGAFSYEQYF. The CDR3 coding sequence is TGTGCCAGCAGTCCAGGGGCCTTCTCCTACGAGCAGTACTTC.

The CDR3 DNA reads as TGTGCCACCCATCCGGGGTTAGGGACTGAAGCTTTCTTT. Protein: CATHPGLGTEAFF. J is TRBJ1-1 and V is TRBV27; D is unresolved. The CDR3 is 13 residues long. Per the germline V gene, CDR1 is MNHEY and CDR2 is SMNVEV (reference sequence). V lost 10 bases to trimming and J lost 5 bases, with 17 bases between them.

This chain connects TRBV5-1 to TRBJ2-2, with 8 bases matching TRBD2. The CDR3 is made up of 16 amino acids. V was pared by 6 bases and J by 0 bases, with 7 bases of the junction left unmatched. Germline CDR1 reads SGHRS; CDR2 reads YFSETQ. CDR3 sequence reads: CASTPRGGTNTGELFF. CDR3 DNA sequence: TGCGCCAGCACCCCCCGCGGGGGGACGAACACCGGGGAGCTGTTTTTT.

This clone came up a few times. CDR3 sequence reads: CASSERSGGIGAFF. CDR3 DNA sequence: TGTGCCAGCAGTGAAAGGTCGGGGGGCATTGGAGCTTTCTTT. This chain links TRBV6-1 with TRBJ1-1, with TRBD1 as a possible D gene (6 bases). The CDR3 spans 14 residues. The V and J ends lost 2 bases and 10 bases respectively, with 17 bases between them. Germline V gene lookup returns CDR1 MNHNS and CDR2 SASEGT.

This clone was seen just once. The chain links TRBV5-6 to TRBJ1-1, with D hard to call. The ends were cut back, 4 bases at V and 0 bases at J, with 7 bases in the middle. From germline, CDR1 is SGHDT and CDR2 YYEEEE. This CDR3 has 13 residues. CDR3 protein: CASSPRLNTEAFF. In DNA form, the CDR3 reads TGTGCCAGCAGCCCTCGGTTGAACACTGAAGCTTTCTTT.

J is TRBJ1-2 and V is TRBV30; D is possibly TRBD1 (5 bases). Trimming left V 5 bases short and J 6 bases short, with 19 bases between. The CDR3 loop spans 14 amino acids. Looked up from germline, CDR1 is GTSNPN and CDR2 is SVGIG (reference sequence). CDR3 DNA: TGTGCCTGGCTGGACACGGCGGTGTTTAATGGCTACACCTTC. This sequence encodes CAWLDTAVFNGYTF. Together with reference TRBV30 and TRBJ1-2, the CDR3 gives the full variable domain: SQTIHQWPATLVQPVGSPLSLECTVEGTSNPNLYWYRQAAGRGLQLLFYSVGIGQISSEVPQNLSASRPQDRQFILSSKKLLLSDSGFYLCAWLDTAVFNGYTFGSGTRLTVV.

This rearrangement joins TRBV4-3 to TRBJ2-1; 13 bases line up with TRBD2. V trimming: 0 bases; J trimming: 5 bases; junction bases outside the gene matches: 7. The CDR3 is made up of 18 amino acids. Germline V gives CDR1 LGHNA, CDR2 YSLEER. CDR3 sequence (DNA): TGCGCCAGCAGCCAAGACTTCCGACTAGCGGGGGGTGACAATGAGCAGTTCTTC. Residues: CASSQDFRLAGGDNEQFF.

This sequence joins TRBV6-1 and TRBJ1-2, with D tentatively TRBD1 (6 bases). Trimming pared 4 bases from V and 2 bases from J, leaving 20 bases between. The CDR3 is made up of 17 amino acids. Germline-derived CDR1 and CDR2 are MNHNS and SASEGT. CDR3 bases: TGTGCCAGCAGTGCCTCAGTTACCGGGACAACCAACTATGGCTACACCTTC. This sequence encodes CASSASVTGTTNYGYTF.

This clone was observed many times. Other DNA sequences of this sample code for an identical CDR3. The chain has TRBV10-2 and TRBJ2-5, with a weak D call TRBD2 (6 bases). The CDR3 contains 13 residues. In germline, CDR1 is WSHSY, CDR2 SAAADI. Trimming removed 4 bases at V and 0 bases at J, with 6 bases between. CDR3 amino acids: CASSGLDQETQYF. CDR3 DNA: TGCGCCAGCAGTGGACTAGACCAAGAGACCCAGTACTTC.

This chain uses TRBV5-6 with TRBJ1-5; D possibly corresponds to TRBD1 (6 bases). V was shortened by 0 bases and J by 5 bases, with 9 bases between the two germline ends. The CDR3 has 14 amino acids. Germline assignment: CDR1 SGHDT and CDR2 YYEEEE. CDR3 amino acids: CASSLGPGDQPQHF. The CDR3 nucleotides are TGTGCCAGCAGCTTGGGTCCAGGGGATCAGCCCCAGCATTTT.

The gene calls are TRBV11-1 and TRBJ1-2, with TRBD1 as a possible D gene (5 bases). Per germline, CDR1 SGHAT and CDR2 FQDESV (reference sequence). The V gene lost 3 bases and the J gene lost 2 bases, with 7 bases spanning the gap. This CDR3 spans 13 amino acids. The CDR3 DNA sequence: TGTGCCAGCAGCTTGCCAGGGAACTATGGCTACACCTTC. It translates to CASSLPGNYGYTF.

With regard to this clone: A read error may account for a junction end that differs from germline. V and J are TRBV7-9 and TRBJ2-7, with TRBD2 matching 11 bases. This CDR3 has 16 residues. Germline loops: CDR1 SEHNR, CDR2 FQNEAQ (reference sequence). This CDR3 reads CSSSSFSGGASYEQYF. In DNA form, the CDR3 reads TGTTCCAGCAGCTCATTTAGCGGGGGGGCCTCCTACGAGCAGTACTTC.

CDR3 sequence (DNA): TGCAGCGTCCGGGGAGTCTACAATGAGCAGTTCTTC. Protein sequence: CSVRGVYNEQFF. The chain joins TRBV29-1 to TRBJ2-1; TRBD2 is a possible D gene (5 bases). The germline V gene has CDR1 SQVTM and CDR2 ANQGSEA. The V end lost 6 bases, the J end lost 3 bases, and 9 bases lay between the germline ends. This CDR3 has 12 residues.

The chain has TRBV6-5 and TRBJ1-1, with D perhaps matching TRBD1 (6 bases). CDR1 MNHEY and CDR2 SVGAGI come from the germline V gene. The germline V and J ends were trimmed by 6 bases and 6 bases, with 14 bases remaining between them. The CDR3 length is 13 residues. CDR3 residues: CASRPGGAPEAFF. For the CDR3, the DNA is TGTGCCAGCAGACCTGGGGGGGCCCCTGAAGCTTTCTTT.

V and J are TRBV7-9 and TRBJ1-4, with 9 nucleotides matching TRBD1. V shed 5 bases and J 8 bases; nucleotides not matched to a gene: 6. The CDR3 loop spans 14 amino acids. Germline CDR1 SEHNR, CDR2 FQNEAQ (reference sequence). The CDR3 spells CASSPPGTGEKLFF. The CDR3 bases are TGTGCCAGCAGCCCCCCGGGGACAGGGGAAAAACTGTTTTTT.

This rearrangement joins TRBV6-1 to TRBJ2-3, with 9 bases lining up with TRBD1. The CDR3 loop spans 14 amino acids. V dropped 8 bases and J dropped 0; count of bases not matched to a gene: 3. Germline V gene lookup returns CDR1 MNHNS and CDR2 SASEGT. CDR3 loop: CASRDRASTDTQYF. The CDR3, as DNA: TGTGCCAGCCGGGACAGGGCAAGCACAGATACGCAGTATTTT.

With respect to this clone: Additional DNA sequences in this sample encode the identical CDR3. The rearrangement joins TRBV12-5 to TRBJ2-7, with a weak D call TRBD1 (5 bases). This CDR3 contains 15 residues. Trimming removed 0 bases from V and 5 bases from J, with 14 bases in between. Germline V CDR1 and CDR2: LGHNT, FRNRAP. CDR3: CASGLVQAGNHEQYF. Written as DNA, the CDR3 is TGTGCTAGTGGTTTGGTACAGGCAGGGAACCACGAGCAGTACTTC.

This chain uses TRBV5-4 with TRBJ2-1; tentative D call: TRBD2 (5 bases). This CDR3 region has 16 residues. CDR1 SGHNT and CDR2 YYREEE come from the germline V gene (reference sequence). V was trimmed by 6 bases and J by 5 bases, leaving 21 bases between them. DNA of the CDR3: TGTGCCAGCACCCGCATAGCGTTAAGTGGCAACAATGAGCAGTTCTTC. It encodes CASTRIALSGNNEQFF.

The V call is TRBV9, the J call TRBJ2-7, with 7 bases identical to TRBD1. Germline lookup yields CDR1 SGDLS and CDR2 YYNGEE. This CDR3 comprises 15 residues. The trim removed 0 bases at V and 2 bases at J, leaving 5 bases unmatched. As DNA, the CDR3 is TGTGCCAGCAGCGTAGGGGCAGGGGGAGCCTACGAGCAGTACTTC. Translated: CASSVGAGGAYEQYF.

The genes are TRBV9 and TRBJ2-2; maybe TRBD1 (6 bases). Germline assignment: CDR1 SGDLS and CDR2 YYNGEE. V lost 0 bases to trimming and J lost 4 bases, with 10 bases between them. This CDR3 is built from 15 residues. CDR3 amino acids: CASSVVGGATGELFF. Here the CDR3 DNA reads TGTGCCAGCAGCGTAGTTGGGGGCGCCACCGGGGAGCTGTTTTTT.

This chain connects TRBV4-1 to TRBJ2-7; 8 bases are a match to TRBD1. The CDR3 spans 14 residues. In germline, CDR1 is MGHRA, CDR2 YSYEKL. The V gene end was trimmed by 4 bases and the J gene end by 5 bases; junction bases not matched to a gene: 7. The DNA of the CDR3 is TGCGCCAGCAGCCTGACAGGGGCCGCCAACGAGCAGTACTTC. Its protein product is CASSLTGAANEQYF.

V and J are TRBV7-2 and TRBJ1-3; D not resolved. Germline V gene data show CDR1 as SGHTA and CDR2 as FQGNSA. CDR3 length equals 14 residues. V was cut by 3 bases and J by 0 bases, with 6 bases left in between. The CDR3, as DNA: TGTGCCAGCAGCTTGTACAGCTCTGGAAACACCATATATTTT. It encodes CASSLYSSGNTIYF.

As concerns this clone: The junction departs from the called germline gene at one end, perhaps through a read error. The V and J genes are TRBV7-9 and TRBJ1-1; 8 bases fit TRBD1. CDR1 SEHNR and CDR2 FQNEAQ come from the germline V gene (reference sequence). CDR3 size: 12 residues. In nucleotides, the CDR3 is TGTTCCAGCAGGTGGACAGGGCTAAGAGCTTTCTTT. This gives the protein CSSRWTGLRAFF.

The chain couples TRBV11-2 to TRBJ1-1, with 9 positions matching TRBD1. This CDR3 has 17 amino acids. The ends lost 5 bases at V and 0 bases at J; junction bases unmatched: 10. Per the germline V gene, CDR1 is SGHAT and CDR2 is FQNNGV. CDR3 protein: CASSKVDRGLLNTEAFF. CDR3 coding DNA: TGTGCCAGCAGCAAGGTGGACAGGGGACTATTGAACACTGAAGCTTTCTTT. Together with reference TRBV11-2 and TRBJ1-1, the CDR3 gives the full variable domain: EAGVAQSPRYKIIEKRQSVAFWCNPISGHATLYWYQQILGQGPKLLIQFQNNGVVDDSQLPKDRFSAERLKGVDSTLKIQPAKLEDSAVYLCASSKVDRGLLNTEAFFGQGTRLTVV.